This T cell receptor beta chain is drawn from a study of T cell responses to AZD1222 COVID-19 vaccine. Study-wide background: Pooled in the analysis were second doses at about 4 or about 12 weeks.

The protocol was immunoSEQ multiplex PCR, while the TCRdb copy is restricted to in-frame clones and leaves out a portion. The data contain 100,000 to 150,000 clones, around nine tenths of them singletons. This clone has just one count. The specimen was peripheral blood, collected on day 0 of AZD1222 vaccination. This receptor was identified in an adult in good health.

The CDR3 region is CASSWEAVGAGAFF. In nucleotides, the CDR3 is TGTGCCAGCAGCTGGGAAGCGGTGGGGGCTGGAGCTTTCTTT. V gene TRBV5-4 combines with J gene TRBJ1-1, with TRBD1 as a possible D gene (6 bases). Deletions cut 3 bases from V and 10 bases from J, with 19 bases between. Per germline, CDR1 SGHNT and CDR2 YYREEE (reference sequence). CDR3 length: 14 residues.